This paragraph covers one T cell receptor (beta chain) sequence. The antigen remains undetermined. One entry per CDR3 protein, without DNA, is what TCRdb gives after re-calling the 5' RACE reads. In all, the sample yields some 600,000 distinct CDR3 sequences. This sample is drawn from a study of T cells expressing NK-cell markers. The overall study: In sorted CD3+CD56+NKG2C+, CD3+CD56+NKG2C- and CD3+CD56-NKG2C+ T cells, TCR beta repertoires were obtained. Study observations and caveats: Expanded NKG2C+ T cell clones had unclear HCMV specificity.

The CDR3 loop spans 17 amino acids. Sequences were obtained from blood T cells: a sorted CD56 or NKG2C T cell subset, CD4+ or CD8+ T cells, or bulk PBMC T cells (not recorded which). The gene calls are TRBV12-3 or TRBV12-4 and TRBJ2-1; TCRdb's D call, TRBD1, is unchecked because there is no DNA. This TCR was recovered from a man aged 18 to 30 in good health. CDR3 loop: CASSITSAVNPPNEQFF.